The next 9 T cell receptor beta chains were all read from a single sample in a study of T cell responses to AZD1222 COVID-19 vaccine. TCRdb's table, derived via immunoSEQ multiplex PCR, lists solely in-frame clones and lacks some. The repertoire has around 160,000 clones, 85% to 95% of them found once; the top ten carry under 6%. Here the sequenced sample was peripheral blood, taken 28 days after the second AZD1222 dose. All receptors come from an adult who received the AZD1222 COVID-19 vaccine.

This clone was counted a single time. The chain has TRBV6-5 and TRBJ2-1, with unresolved D. The V gene's germline CDR1 is MNHEY and CDR2 SVGAGI. The CDR3 covers 14 residues. Deletions cut 2 bases from V and 0 bases from J, with 5 bases between. CDR3 residues: CASSYQDSYNEQFF. The CDR3 region has the DNA TGTGCCAGCAGTTACCAGGACTCCTACAATGAGCAGTTCTTC.

This clone was seen once. This rearrangement joins TRBV6-2 or TRBV6-3 to TRBJ2-7; D not certain. Looked up from germline, CDR1 is MNHEY and CDR2 is SVGEGT. This CDR3 is 14 amino acids long. The ends were cut back, 4 bases at V and 3 bases at J, with 13 bases in the middle. In DNA, the CDR3 is TGTGCCAGCAGTTCCGCTCGATATTACTACGAGCAGTACTTC. It encodes CASSSARYYYEQYF.

This chain joins TRBV2 and TRBJ1-1; D is uncertain. The CDR3 length is 13 residues. The germline CDR1 and CDR2 sequences are SNHLY and FYNNEI. Trimming removed 6 bases from V and 3 bases from J, with 11 bases in between. The CDR3 here is CASSRTGYTEAFF. For the CDR3, the DNA is TGTGCCAGCAGCCGGACGGGATACACTGAAGCTTTCTTT.

J is TRBJ2-7 and V is TRBV3-1 (or the pseudogene TRBV3-2); D unresolved. Trimming pared 2 bases from V and 1 base from J, leaving 18 bases between. Germline V gene lookup returns CDR1 LGHDT and CDR2 YNNKEL (reference sequence). This CDR3 spans 17 amino acids. The chain's CDR3 is CASSQSYGEPLSYEQYF. For the CDR3, the DNA is TGTGCCAGCAGCCAAAGTTACGGAGAACCTTTATCCTACGAGCAGTACTTC.

The chain is built from TRBV5-4 and TRBJ1-2; a possible D gene is TRBD1 (5 bases). The CDR3 sequence is 15 residues long. Looked up from germline, CDR1 is SGHNT and CDR2 is YYREEE (reference sequence). V was trimmed by 4 bases and J by 8 bases, leaving 21 bases between them. CDR3 amino acids: CASSAQPGGLGGYTF. CDR3 nucleotides: TGTGCCAGCAGCGCTCAACCGGGGGGACTCGGGGGCTACACCTTC.

The chain joins TRBV11-2 to TRBJ1-1; D is possibly TRBD1 (6 bases). The CDR3 has 17 residues. Germline V gene sequence: CDR1 SGHAT, CDR2 FQNNGV. Trimming cost V 5 bases and J 0 bases, with 19 bases left between them. The CDR3 loop is CASSQSWGRGMNTEAFF. The CDR3 bases are TGTGCCAGCAGCCAAAGTTGGGGGAGGGGGATGAACACTGAAGCTTTCTTT.

This chain links TRBV5-8 with TRBJ2-7, with TRBD1 identical over 9 bases. The CDR3 runs to 13 residues. The junction had 10 bases not matched to a gene; V was cut back by 2 bases and J by 13 bases. Germline CDR1 and CDR2: SGHTS and YDEGEE. The CDR3 reads CASSLYNPGQGYF. The DNA for the CDR3 is TGTGCCAGCAGCTTATATAACCCGGGACAGGGTTACTTC.

V and J are TRBV10-2 and TRBJ1-4, with D possibly being TRBD1 (5 bases). Germline V gene sequence: CDR1 WSHSY, CDR2 SAAADI. The CDR3 is 16 residues long. V gave up 3 bases and J gave up 10 bases, with 21 bases separating them. The CDR3 DNA sequence: TGCGCCAGCAGTGATCCACCGGGACCCGAAGGGGCAAAACTGTTTTTT. Protein sequence: CASSDPPGPEGAKLFF.

J is TRBJ2-7 and V is TRBV11-2; D ambiguous. The V gene lost 5 bases and the J gene lost 3 bases, with 5 bases spanning the gap. Germline V gene lookup returns CDR1 SGHAT and CDR2 FQNNGV. CDR3 length equals 11 residues. The CDR3 DNA sequence: TGTGCCAGCAGCGTCAACTACGAGCAGTACTTC. Translation gives CASSVNYEQYF.